This passage covers 31 T cell receptor beta chains from one sample sequenced in a study of T cells in localized non-small cell lung cancer. Assay: immunoSEQ multiplex PCR; the TCRdb copy retains only in-frame clones and omits some. The table shows under 15,000 clones, with roughly 80% occurring only once. This specimen was peripheral blood, taken before any cancer treatment. All receptors come from a male donor aged 60 or over with stage I squamous cell lung carcinoma.

The gene calls are TRBV29-1 and TRBJ1-5; D unresolved. CDR1 is SQVTM, CDR2 ANQGSEA, per germline. The CDR3 sequence is 13 residues long. The V and J ends lost 5 bases and 6 bases respectively, with 14 bases between them. CDR3 loop: CSVFVFIRQPQHF. CDR3 DNA sequence: TGCAGCGTTTTCGTCTTCATCCGTCAGCCCCAGCATTTT. Together with reference TRBV29-1 and TRBJ1-5, the CDR3 gives the full variable domain: SAVISQKPSRDICQRGTSLTIQCQVDSQVTMMFWYRQQPGQSLTLIATANQGSEATYESGFVIDKFPISRPNLTFSTLTVSNMSPEDSSIYLCSVFVFIRQPQHFGDGTRLSIL.

The V call is TRBV7-3, the J call TRBJ2-3; maybe TRBD2 (5 bases). Trimming stripped 5 bases from V and 2 bases from J, with 17 bases between. The germline V gene encodes CDR1 SGHTA and CDR2 FQGTGA. CDR3 length equals 16 residues. CDR3 nucleotides: TGTGCCAGCAGCCCTAACGGACTGGGTATCACAGATACGCAGTATTTT. Translating gives CASSPNGLGITDTQYF.

This chain connects TRBV19 to TRBJ1-1, with a possible D match to TRBD1 (5 bases). V shed 1 base and J shed 0 bases, with 18 bases lying between them. CDR3 size: 18 residues. CDR1 LNHDA and CDR2 SQIVND come from the germline V gene (reference sequence). The CDR3 DNA reads as TGTGCCAGTAGTATAGCCCGGCAGGGCTTATTAATGAACACTGAAGCTTTCTTT. It is translated as CASSIARQGLLMNTEAFF.

This chain links TRBV27 with TRBJ2-1, with 8 positions matching TRBD2. This CDR3 comprises 17 residues. Germline CDR1 MNHEY, CDR2 SMNVEV (reference sequence). V was clipped by 5 bases and J by 3 bases; unmatched bases: 12. CDR3 amino acids: CASSELAATLLYNEQFF. The CDR3, as DNA: TGTGCCAGCAGTGAACTAGCGGCCACTTTACTCTACAATGAGCAGTTCTTC.

This chain uses TRBV5-1 with TRBJ2-2, with D perhaps given as TRBD1 or TRBD2 (5 bases each). There are 14 residues in the CDR3. Per the germline V gene, CDR1 is SGHRS and CDR2 is YFSETQ. V was clipped by 7 bases and J by 3 bases, with 13 bases between them. In nucleotides, the CDR3 is TGCGCCAGCGGAACGCTGGGGGACACCGGGGAGCTGTTTTTT. Its protein product is CASGTLGDTGELFF.

The chain carries TRBV14 and TRBJ2-7; D possibly corresponds to TRBD1 (5 bases). The germline V and J ends were trimmed by 0 bases and 0 bases, with 15 bases remaining between them. CDR1 and CDR2 from the germline V gene are SGHDN and FVKESK. The CDR3 is made up of 17 amino acids. The CDR3 nucleotides are TGTGCCAGCAGCCAAGATCTTAGCCCAGGGTACTCCTACGAGCAGTACTTC. This sequence encodes CASSQDLSPGYSYEQYF.

The V gene is TRBV27, the J gene TRBJ2-1; the match to TRBD2 covers 8 bases. The CDR3 totals 18 residues. V shed 1 base and J 9 bases; nucleotides not matched to a gene: 17. The V gene's germline CDR1 is MNHEY and CDR2 SMNVEV (reference sequence). CDR3 amino acids: CASSLLTPLRSGSGEQFF. The CDR3 DNA follows: TGTGCCAGCAGTTTATTGACCCCGTTGAGGAGCGGGAGTGGTGAGCAGTTCTTC.

The rearrangement uses TRBV5-6 and TRBJ2-5; 13 nucleotides line up with TRBD2. This CDR3 is 18 amino acids long. The trim removed 4 bases at V and 5 bases at J, leaving 14 bases unmatched. The germline V gene encodes CDR1 SGHDT and CDR2 YYEEEE. The DNA of the CDR3 is TGTGCCAGCAGCCCGATCGAGACTAGCGGGAGGTCCAGGGAGACCCAGTACTTC. It specifies CASSPIETSGRSRETQYF.

This chain links TRBV6-1 with TRBJ2-3; 9 positions agree with TRBD2. Losses at the gene ends were 1 base for V and 8 bases for J; bases not matched to a gene: 4. The V gene's germline CDR1 is MNHNS and CDR2 SASEGT. This CDR3 is built from 14 residues. This CDR3 reads CASSEGAGGVTQYF. The DNA of the CDR3 is TGTGCCAGCAGTGAAGGCGCGGGAGGGGTTACGCAGTATTTT.

The chain couples TRBV19 to TRBJ2-3, with TRBD2 matching 8 bases. The germline CDR1 and CDR2 sequences are LNHDA and SQIVND (reference sequence). Trimming took 6 bases from V and 3 from J; bases not matched to a gene: 5. The CDR3 loop spans 14 amino acids. CDR3 sequence reads: CASSSGRATDTQYF. CDR3 DNA: TGTGCCAGTAGCAGCGGGAGAGCTACAGATACGCAGTATTTT.

The chain couples TRBV29-1 to TRBJ2-3; D is perhaps TRBD1 (5 bases). There are 15 residues in the CDR3. The germline V gene has CDR1 SQVTM and CDR2 ANQGSEA. Trimming took off 7 bases at V and 1 base at J, with 18 bases between the two ends. CDR3 nucleotides: TGCAGCGCTGGTACAGGTCTTGGGGGCACAGATACGCAGTATTTT. It codes for CSAGTGLGGTDTQYF.

The rearrangement uses TRBV15 and TRBJ2-1; 7 bases match TRBD2. The V gene's germline CDR1 is LNHNV and CDR2 YYDKDF (reference sequence). V shed 0 bases, J shed 8 bases, and the junction held 1 base outside the gene matches. The CDR3 spans 13 residues. CDR3 nucleotides: TGTGCCACCAGCAGAGAGGGAGGGTATGAGCAGTTCTTC. Protein: CATSREGGYEQFF.

The V gene is TRBV7-9, the J gene TRBJ1-3, with D perhaps matching TRBD1 (5 bases). CDR1 is SEHNR and CDR2 is FQNEAQ in the germline V gene (reference sequence). Trimming removed 2 bases from V and 2 bases from J, with 10 bases in between. This CDR3 spans 15 amino acids. CDR3 protein: CASSLRGPTGNTIYF. CDR3 in DNA: TGTGCCAGCAGCTTAAGGGGTCCTACTGGAAACACCATATATTTT.

This clone was counted once. The chain is built from TRBV14 and TRBJ1-2; D is perhaps TRBD1 (6 bases). The V end was cut by 1 base, the J end by 5 bases, with 14 bases between. The CDR3 has 15 amino acids. Germline CDR1 and CDR2: SGHDN and FVKESK. The CDR3 reads CASSQGVTGLYGYTF. CDR3 sequence (DNA): TGTGCCAGCAGCCAAGGAGTTACAGGGCTTTATGGCTACACCTTC.

This clone was counted only a few times. The chain combines TRBV10-3 with TRBJ2-7; D remains ambiguous. There are 12 residues in the CDR3. Between the trimmed V and J ends, which lost 4 bases and 0 bases, there was a span of 4 bases. From germline, CDR1 is ENHRY and CDR2 SYGVKD. For the CDR3, the DNA is TGTGCCATCAGTGGGCCCTCCTACGAGCAGTACTTC. Its protein is CAISGPSYEQYF.

Written as DNA, the CDR3 is TGTGCCAGCAGCCAGGGGAGGCTAGCGGGAGGCTATGAGCAGTTCTTC. Protein sequence: CASSQGRLAGGYEQFF. This rearrangement joins TRBV7-9 to TRBJ2-1; 11 nucleotides agree with TRBD2. CDR3 length: 16 amino acids. Germline V gene lookup returns CDR1 SEHNR and CDR2 FQNEAQ (reference sequence). The junction had 11 bases not matched to a gene; V was cut back by 5 bases and J by 8 bases.

This clone occurred once. CDR3 sequence (DNA): TGTGCCATCAGTGACAGCCCGAACACCGGGGAGCTGTTTTTT. It yields the protein CAISDSPNTGELFF. The V call is TRBV10-3, the J call TRBJ2-2; the D is unclear. Germline lookup yields CDR1 ENHRY and CDR2 SYGVKD. V was cut by 3 bases and J by 0 bases, with 5 bases left in between. The CDR3 has 14 amino acids.

The J gene is TRBJ2-3, the V gene TRBV19; 7 nucleotides match TRBD1. V lost 1 base to trimming and J lost 6 bases; unmatched junction nucleotides: 7. This CDR3 has 15 residues. Germline CDR1 LNHDA, CDR2 SQIVND (reference sequence). As DNA, the CDR3 is TGTGCCAGTAGTATAGGAACAGGGGCAGGGGATACGCAGTATTTT. This codes for CASSIGTGAGDTQYF. Using reference TRBV19 and TRBJ2-3 for the parts outside the CDR3, the full variable domain is DGGITQSPKYLFRKEGQNVTLSCEQNLNHDAMYWYRQDPGQGLRLIYYSQIVNDFQKGDIAEGYSVSREKKESFPLTVTSAQKNPTAFYLCASSIGTGAGDTQYFGPGTRLTVL.

This chain connects TRBV5-1 to TRBJ1-2, with D perhaps matching TRBD1 (5 bases). CDR1 and CDR2 from the germline V gene are SGHRS and YFSETQ. The ends were cut back, 0 bases at V and 7 bases at J, with 13 bases in the middle. This CDR3 has 14 amino acids. CDR3 in amino acids: CASSLEGFTSGYTF. The CDR3 DNA is TGCGCCAGCAGCTTGGAGGGGTTCACAAGTGGCTACACCTTC.

The rearrangement uses TRBV7-3 and TRBJ2-7; tentative D call: TRBD2 (5 bases). This CDR3 has 14 amino acids. Deletions cut 4 bases from V and 0 bases from J, with 10 bases between. CDR1 and CDR2 (germline): SGHTA, FQGTGA. The CDR3 DNA reads as TGTGCCAGCAGCTCCCTGGACTCCTCCTACGAGCAGTACTTC. It yields the protein CASSSLDSSYEQYF.

The gene calls are TRBV30 and TRBJ2-7; D remains unclear. Per germline, CDR1 GTSNPN and CDR2 SVGIG (reference sequence). This CDR3 region has 13 residues. V was trimmed by 3 bases and J by 2 bases, leaving 11 bases between them. This chain's CDR3 is CAWSVSRPYEQYF. In DNA, the CDR3 is TGTGCCTGGAGCGTATCGAGGCCCTACGAGCAGTACTTC.

The rearrangement joins TRBV11-2 to TRBJ2-3; 10 bases are a match to TRBD2. The length of the CDR3 is 14 residues. J lost 4 bases, V lost 10 bases, and 8 bases had no gene match. CDR1 and CDR2 from the germline V gene are SGHAT and FQNNGV. CDR3 amino acids: CATAPSGSADTQYF. CDR3 DNA: TGTGCCACCGCCCCTAGCGGGAGTGCAGATACGCAGTATTTT.

This clone was found once. J is TRBJ2-7 and V is TRBV28; 10 bases match TRBD1. J was trimmed by 6 bases and V by 5 bases; bases with no gene match: 1. This CDR3 region has 12 residues. The germline V gene has CDR1 MDHEN and CDR2 SYDVKM. The chain's CDR3 is CASSGDRGEQYF. In DNA, the CDR3 is TGTGCCAGCAGTGGGGACAGGGGCGAGCAGTACTTC. The entire variable domain, with the rest obtained from reference TRBV28 and TRBJ2-7, is as follows: DVKVTQSSRYLVKRTGEKVFLECVQDMDHENMFWYRQDPGLGLRLIYFSYDVKMKEKGDIPEGYSVSREKKERFSLILESASTNQTSMYLCASSGDRGEQYFGPGTRLTVT.

V and J are TRBV4-1 and TRBJ1-5; 7 bases align to TRBD1. The CDR3 spans 17 residues. Germline CDR1 reads MGHRA; CDR2 reads YSYEKL. Losses at the gene ends were 4 bases for V and 1 base for J; bases not matched to a gene: 10. CDR3 amino acids: CASSPEVTGASNQPQHF. CDR3 sequence (DNA): TGCGCCAGCAGCCCGGAGGTAACAGGGGCAAGCAATCAGCCCCAGCATTTT.

CDR3 region: CASNQGGPAFNTEAFF. The CDR3 bases are TGTGCCAGCAACCAGGGGGGGCCCGCTTTCAACACTGAAGCTTTCTTT. The genes are TRBV5-5 and TRBJ1-1; TRBD1 aligns across 7 bases. Germline trimming cut 6 bases from V and 2 bases from J; bases unmatched to any gene: 13. In germline, CDR1 is SGHKS, CDR2 YYEKEE (reference sequence). CDR3 size: 16 residues. The whole variable domain, remainder taken from reference TRBV5-5 and TRBJ1-1, is DAGVTQSPTHLIKTRGQQVTLRCSPISGHKSVSWYQQVLGQGPQFIFQYYEKEERGRGNFPDRFSARQFPNYSSELNVNALLLGDSALYLCASNQGGPAFNTEAFFGQGTRLTVV.

This chain connects TRBV27 to TRBJ1-5, with a possible D match to TRBD1 (6 bases). The germline CDR1 and CDR2 sequences are MNHEY and SMNVEV (reference sequence). Deletions cut 3 bases from V and 3 bases from J, with 15 bases between. The CDR3 totals 16 residues. The CDR3 DNA sequence: TGTGCCAGCAGTTTTGGGGGCAGGGGATTCAATCAGCCCCAGCATTTT. As protein: CASSFGGRGFNQPQHF.

The chain links TRBV7-7 to TRBJ2-1, with D possibly matching TRBD1 (5 bases). Germline values: CDR1 SSHAT, CDR2 FNYEAQ (reference sequence). The germline V and J ends were trimmed by 6 bases and 4 bases, with 16 bases remaining between them. The CDR3 is 15 residues long. The CDR3 DNA reads as TGTGCCAGCAGTCTAGGGCAGGGTAATTACAATGAGCAGTTCTTC. It is translated as CASSLGQGNYNEQFF.

CDR3 coding DNA: TGTGCCAGCAGCGTAGTCGGGAGTGCGGATACGCAGTATTTT. This codes for CASSVVGSADTQYF. This sequence joins TRBV9 and TRBJ2-3; D perhaps matches TRBD2 (6 bases). Trimming cost V 0 bases and J 6 bases, with 11 bases left between them. Looked up from germline, CDR1 is SGDLS and CDR2 is YYNGEE. CDR3 length: 14 residues.

The chain carries TRBV5-1 and TRBJ1-1, with a weak D call TRBD1 (6 bases). Per germline, CDR1 SGHRS and CDR2 YFSETQ. The CDR3 consists of 13 residues. Deletions cut 2 bases from V and 7 bases from J, with 12 bases between. CDR3 coding DNA: TGCGCCAGCAGCTTCACAGGGAGGAATGAAGCTTTCTTT. This encodes CASSFTGRNEAFF.

This chain joins TRBV4-1 and TRBJ2-1; maybe TRBD2 (5 bases). The germline gives CDR1 MGHRA, CDR2 YSYEKL. The length of the CDR3 is 16 residues. V lost 4 bases and J lost 4, with 17 bases in between. CDR3 nucleotide sequence: TGCGCCAGCAGCCCCCGTGTCGAGCAGCGGTACAATGAGCAGTTCTTC. It is translated as CASSPRVEQRYNEQFF.

The J gene is TRBJ1-2, the V gene TRBV5-5, with a possible D match to TRBD1 (6 bases). This CDR3 spans 18 amino acids. The V and J ends lost 1 base and 5 bases respectively, with 24 bases between them. The germline CDR1 and CDR2 sequences are SGHKS and YYEKEE (reference sequence). The CDR3 protein is CASSLWGGDLPDLYGYTF. The CDR3 bases are TGTGCCAGCAGCTTGTGGGGGGGCGACCTCCCAGACCTTTATGGCTACACCTTC.